A selection of T cell receptor delta chains follows, all from one sample in a study of Vδ1+ human thymocytes. TCRdb used CATT to re-call clones from the multiplex PCR reads. The top ten hold under 0.3% of the sample, which has about 75,000 delta-chain clones, approximately 34% seen once. The sequenced sample was Vdelta1+ gamma-delta thymocytes from the thymus. Source of these receptors: a boy under three years old who had congenital heart surgery. CDR3s include the opening cysteine and the closing phenylalanine or tryptophan. A D gene is named only where the DNA matches it firmly. The size of a clone is reported for some rows only, either as once, few or many, or as a class for expanded clones.

j_gene | abundance | d_gene | v_gene | CDR3aa | CDR3nt
TRDJ1 | - | - | TRDV1 | CALGELRLWEGGLCTDKLIF | TGTGCTCTTGGGGAACTGCGGCTCTGGGAGGGGGGACTTTGCACCGATAAACTCATCTTT
TRDJ1 | - | - | TRDV1 | CALGERPGDPLTYTDKLIF | TGTGCTCTTGGGGAACGACCGGGTGATCCCCTTACGTACACCGATAAACTCATCTTT
TRDJ1 | - | TRDD3 | TRDV1 | CALGGLDGSYGVLGDTTSLYTDKLIF | TGTGCTCTTGGGGGGTTGGATGGATCCTACGGAGTACTGGGGGATACGACCTCCTTGTACACCGATAAACTCATCTTT
TRDJ1 | - | TRDD3 | TRDV1 | CALGETSYWGLRTDKLIF | TGTGCTCTTGGGGAGACTTCGTACTGGGGGCTACGCACCGATAAACTCATCTTT
TRDJ1 | - | - | TRDV1 | CALGERVIRPDKLIF | TGTGCTCTTGGGGAACGAGTCATACGGCCCGATAAACTCATCTTT
TRDJ1 | - | TRDD3 | TRDV1 | CALGTFNLVLGDSYTDKLIF | TGTGCTCTTGGGACCTTCAACCTCGTACTGGGGGACTCGTACACCGATAAACTCATCTTT
TRDJ1 | - | - | TRDV1 | CALGELSKIKLPTEKLIF | TGTGCTCTTGGGGAACTATCTAAGATAAAACTCCCGACAGAGAAACTCATCTTT
TRDJ1 | - | TRDD3 | TRDV1 | CALGELVYQPRGINDKLIF | TGTGCTCTTGGGGAACTAGTATATCAACCCCGGGGGATAAACGATAAACTCATCTTT
TRDJ1 | few | TRDD3 | TRDV1 | CALGVVGTGGLIF | TGTGCTCTTGGGGTCGTGGGGACTGGGGGACTCATCTTT
TRDJ1 | - | TRDD3 | TRDV1 | CALGESALVWGIRSCETDKLIF | TGTGCTCTAGGGGAGAGCGCCCTTGTTTGGGGGATACGGAGTTGTGAAACCGATAAACTCATCTTT
TRDJ1 | - | TRDD2 | TRDV1 | CALGELPPFLLSKHPYTDKLIF | TGTGCTCTTGGGGAACTACCACCCTTCCTACTTAGCAAGCATCCGTACACCGATAAACTCATCTTT
TRDJ1 | few | - | TRDV1 | CALGEEGGGSYTDKLIF | TGTGCTCTTGGGGAAGAGGGTGGGGGTTCGTACACCGATAAACTCATCTTT
TRDJ1 | - | TRDD2 | TRDV1 | CALGELCLPTGIPSPDKLIF | TGTGCTCTTGGGGAACTTTGCCTTCCTACCGGGATACCCAGCCCCGATAAACTCATCTTT
TRDJ1 | - | - | TRDV1 | CALGVPELVGPDKLIF | TGTGCTCTTGGGGTTCCTGAGTTGGTAGGGCCCGATAAACTCATCTTT
TRDJ1 | few | - | TRDV1 | CALGKGDTDKLIF | TGTGCTCTTGGGAAGGGGGACACCGATAAACTCATCTTT
TRDJ1 | - | - | TRDV1 | CALGENGPPLWCDKLIF | TGTGCTCTTGGGGAAAACGGTCCGCCCCTCTGGTGCGATAAACTCATCTTT
TRDJ1 | - | TRDD3 | TRDV1 | CALGPLQARGGYTDKLIF | TGTGCTCTTGGGCCATTGCAAGCCCGTGGGGGATACACCGATAAACTCATCTTT
TRDJ1 | - | - | TRDV2 | CACANGGDPYTDKLIF | TGTGCCTGTGCAAACGGGGGAGACCCCTACACCGATAAACTCATCTTT
TRDJ1 | - | TRDD3 | TRDV1 | CALGAKTVIDLYWGIKAIRPYTDKLIF | TGTGCTCTTGGGGCAAAAACGGTAATTGATCTCTACTGGGGGATCAAAGCCATCCGCCCATACACCGATAAACTCATCTTT
TRDJ1 | - | - | TRDV1 | CALGNYGFSTLGPDKLIF | TGTGCTCTTGGGAACTATGGATTTTCTACACTGGGTCCCGATAAACTCATCTTT
TRDJ1 | few | - | TRDV1 | CALGVLVPPRLKYTDKLIF | TGTGCTCTTGGGGTTCTCGTCCCTCCCCGTCTTAAGTACACCGATAAACTCATCTTT
TRDJ1 | few | - | TRDV1 | CALGEPYIPTKWIPSIRDTDKLIF | TGTGCTCTTGGGGAACCATATATTCCTACTAAGTGGATACCCTCCATTAGGGACACCGATAAACTCATCTTT
TRDJ1 | - | TRDD3 | TRDV1 | CALGDPVGGQYTDKLIF | TGTGCTCTTGGGGACCCGGTTGGGGGACAGTACACCGATAAACTCATCTTT
TRDJ1 | - | TRDD3 | TRDV1 | CALGESPGSDRAGGRLRYGGHDKLIF | TGTGCTCTTGGGGAAAGCCCTGGCTCTGACAGGGCTGGGGGCCGCCTGAGATACGGGGGACACGATAAACTCATCTTT
TRDJ1 | - | TRDD3 | TRDV1 | CALGDFPTGGDTTRKLIF | TGTGCTCTTGGGGATTTCCCCACCGGGGGGGATACTACTCGTAAACTCATCTTT
TRDJ1 | few | - | TRDV1 | CALGITGPSAGSYTDKLIF | TGTGCTCTTGGGATCACCGGTCCCTCAGCGGGGTCGTACACCGATAAACTCATCTTT
TRDJ1 | - | TRDD3 | TRDV1 | CALGNKRRAFLRGRTGGYAGLTDKLIF | TGTGCTCTTGGGAACAAAAGGAGGGCCTTCCTACGTGGCCGTACTGGGGGATACGCTGGTTTGACCGATAAACTCATCTTT
TRDJ1 | - | - | TRDV1 | CALAWWGSRTDKLIF | TGTGCTCTTGCTTGGTGGGGGTCTAGGACCGATAAACTCATCTTT
TRDJ1 | - | TRDD3 | TRDV1 | CALGECIPDWGIDAYTDKLIF | TGTGCTCTTGGGGAATGCATCCCCGACTGGGGGATAGATGCGTACACCGATAAACTCATCTTT
TRDJ1 | - | - | TRDV1 | CALGDFLKLGGFCGTDKLIF | TGTGCTCTTGGGGACTTCCTAAAACTTGGGGGATTTTGTGGGACCGATAAACTCATCTTT
TRDJ1 | - | TRDD3 | TRDV2 | CACLKTRVLGVWGYDATDKLIF | TGTGCCTGTCTGAAGACAAGGGTTTTGGGCGTCTGGGGATATGATGCCACCGATAAACTCATCTTT
TRDJ1 | - | TRDD3 | TRDV1 | CALGGFPWGIHITDKLIF | TGTGCTCTTGGGGGTTTCCCCTGGGGGATACATATCACCGATAAACTCATCTTT
TRDJ1 | few | - | TRDV1 | CALGDLVLPVFTDKLIF | TGTGCTCTTGGGGACCTTGTCCTTCCCGTATTCACCGATAAACTCATCTTT
TRDJ1 | - | TRDD3 | TRDV1 | CALGDPLGDPETDKLIF | TGTGCTCTTGGGGACCCTCTGGGGGACCCCGAGACAGATAAACTCATCTTT
TRDJ1 | - | TRDD3 | TRDV1 | CALGEQLGDTRTDKLIF | TGTGCTCTTGGGGAACAACTGGGGGATACGCGCACCGATAAACTCATCTTT
TRDJ1 | few | - | TRDV1 | CALGAYVQTPGGDKLIF | TGTGCTCTTGGGGCCTACGTTCAGACCCCGGGAGGCGATAAACTCATCTTT
TRDJ1 | - | - | TRDV1 | CALGDHFDDKLIF | TGTGCTCTTGGGGATCACTTCGACGATAAACTCATCTTT
TRDJ1 | few | TRDD3 | TRDV1 | CALGAPDQSAWGIQGRLVKLIF | TGTGCTCTTGGGGCACCCGACCAGTCCGCATGGGGGATCCAGGGCCGGTTAGTTAAACTCATCTTT
TRDJ1 | - | - | TRDV1 | CALGERSILPPYWGSHTDKLIF | TGTGCTCTTGGGGAAAGGTCCATTCTTCCTCCGTACTGGGGATCACACACCGATAAACTCATCTTT
TRDJ1 | - | TRDD3 | TRDV1 | CALGESPLCLQSTGGSVTDKLIF | TGCGCTCTTGGGGAATCCCCCCTTTGCCTGCAATCTACTGGGGGATCTGTCACCGATAAACTCATCTTT
TRDJ1 | few | TRDD3 | TRDV1 | CALGELLPYHWGNTDKLIF | TGTGCTCTTGGGGAACTACTTCCTTACCACTGGGGGAACACCGATAAACTCATCTTT
TRDJ1 | few | TRDD3 | TRDV1 | CALGEPRDWGILHKLIF | TGTGCTCTTGGGGAACCCCGTGACTGGGGGATCCTCCATAAACTCATCTTT
TRDJ1 | - | TRDD3 | TRDV1 | CALGVYWGLNTDKLIF | TGTGCTCTTGGGGTATACTGGGGGTTAAACACCGATAAACTCATCTTT
TRDJ1 | - | TRDD2 | TRDV1 | CALGEPEYLPTMRDTTYTDKLIF | TGTGCTCTTGGGGAACCCGAATACCTTCCTACGATGAGGGATACAACATACACCGATAAACTCATCTTT
TRDJ1 | few | TRDD3 | TRDV1 | CALGEGRVPILGDSPDKLIF | TGTGCTCTTGGGGAAGGTAGAGTTCCGATACTGGGGGATAGCCCCGATAAACTCATCTTT
TRDJ1 | - | TRDD2 | TRDV1 | CALGELPLPTKLIF | TGTGCTCTTGGGGAACTCCCCCTTCCTACCAAACTCATCTTT
TRDJ1 | few | - | TRDV1 | CALGEWGDPTDKLIF | TGTGCTCTTGGGGAATGGGGGGACCCCACCGATAAACTCATCTTT
TRDJ1 | - | - | TRDV1 | CALGERLASCDGVLDTCIRQKLIF | TGTGCTCTTGGGGAACGGTTGGCGTCGTGTGATGGGGTGCTGGACACATGTATACGCCAGAAACTCATCTTT
TRDJ1 | - | TRDD3 | TRDV1 | CALGEQVPSYVYWGIPNTDKLIF | TGTGCTCTTGGGGAACAGGTCCCTTCCTACGTTTACTGGGGGATACCCAACACCGATAAACTCATCTTT
TRDJ1 | few | - | TRDV1 | CALGERPVPTLLHLLGPDKLIF | TGTGCTCTTGGGGAACGTCCCGTTCCTACCCTGCTCCACTTACTGGGTCCCGATAAACTCATCTTT
TRDJ4 | - | TRDD3 | TRDV2 | CACDNPLLGDTPFARPLIF | TGTGCCTGTGACAATCCCTTACTGGGGGATACCCCATTTGCCAGACCCCTGATCTTT